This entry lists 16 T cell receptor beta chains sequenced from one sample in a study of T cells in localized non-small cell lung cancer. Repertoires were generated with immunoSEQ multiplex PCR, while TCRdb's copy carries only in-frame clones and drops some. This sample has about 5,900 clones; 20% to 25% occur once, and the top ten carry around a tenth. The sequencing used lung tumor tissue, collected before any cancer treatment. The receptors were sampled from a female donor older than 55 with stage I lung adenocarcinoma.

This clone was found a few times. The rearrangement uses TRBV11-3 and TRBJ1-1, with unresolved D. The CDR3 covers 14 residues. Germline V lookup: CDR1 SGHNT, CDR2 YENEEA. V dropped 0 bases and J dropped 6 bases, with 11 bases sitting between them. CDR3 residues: CASSLDDSRPEAFF. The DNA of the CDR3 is TGTGCCAGCAGCTTAGACGACTCCCGTCCTGAAGCTTTCTTT.

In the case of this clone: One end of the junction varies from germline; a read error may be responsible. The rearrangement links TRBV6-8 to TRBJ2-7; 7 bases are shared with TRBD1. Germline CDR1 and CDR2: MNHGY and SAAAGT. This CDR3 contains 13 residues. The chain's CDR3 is CAISVDRDYEQYF. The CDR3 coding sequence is TGTGCCATCAGTGTAGACAGGGACTACGAGCAGTACTTC.

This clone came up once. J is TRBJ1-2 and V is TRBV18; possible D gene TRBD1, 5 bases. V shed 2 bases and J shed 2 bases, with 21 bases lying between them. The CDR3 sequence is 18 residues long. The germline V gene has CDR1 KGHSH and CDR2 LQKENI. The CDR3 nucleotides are TGTGCCAGCTCACCAGGACGGATCGGGCAGGGTCGGAACTATGGCTACACCTTC. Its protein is CASSPGRIGQGRNYGYTF.

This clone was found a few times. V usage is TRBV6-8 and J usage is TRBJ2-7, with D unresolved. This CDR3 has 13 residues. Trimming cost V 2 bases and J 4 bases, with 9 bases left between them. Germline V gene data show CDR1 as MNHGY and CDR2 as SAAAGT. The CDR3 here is CASSYADVYEQYF. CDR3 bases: TGTGCCAGCAGTTACGCGGACGTTTACGAGCAGTACTTC.

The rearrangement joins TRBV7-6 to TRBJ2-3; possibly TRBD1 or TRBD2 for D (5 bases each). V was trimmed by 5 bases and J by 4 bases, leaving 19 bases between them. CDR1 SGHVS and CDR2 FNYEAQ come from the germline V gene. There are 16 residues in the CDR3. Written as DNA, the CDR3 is TGTGCCAGCAGCCCGGCCGGGGCCGGCCGGGCAGATACGCAGTATTTT. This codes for CASSPAGAGRADTQYF. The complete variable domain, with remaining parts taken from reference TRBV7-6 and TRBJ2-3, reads GAGVSQSPRYKVTKRGQDVALRCDPISGHVSLYWYRQALGQGPEFLTYFNYEAQQDKSGLPNDRFSAERPEGSISTLTIQRTEQRDSAMYRCASSPAGAGRADTQYFGPGTRLTVL.

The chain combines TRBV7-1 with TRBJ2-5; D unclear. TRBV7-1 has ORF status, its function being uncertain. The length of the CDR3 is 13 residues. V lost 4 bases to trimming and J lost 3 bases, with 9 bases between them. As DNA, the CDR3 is TGTGCCAGCAGCTTAGGGCCAGAAGAGACCCAGTACTTC. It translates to CASSLGPEETQYF.

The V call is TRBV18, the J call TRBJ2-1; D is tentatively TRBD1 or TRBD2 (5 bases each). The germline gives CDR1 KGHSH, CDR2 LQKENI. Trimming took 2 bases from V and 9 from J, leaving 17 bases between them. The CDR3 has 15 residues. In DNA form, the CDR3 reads TGTGCCAGCTCACCAACGGTTGGGGGTATCGGTGAGCAGTTCTTC. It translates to CASSPTVGGIGEQFF. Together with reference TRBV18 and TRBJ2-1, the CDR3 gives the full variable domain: NAGVMQNPRHLVRRRGQEARLRCSPMKGHSHVYWYRQLPEEGLKFMVYLQKENIIDESGMPKERFSAEFPKEGPSILRIQQVVRGDSAAYFCASSPTVGGIGEQFFGPGTRLTVL.

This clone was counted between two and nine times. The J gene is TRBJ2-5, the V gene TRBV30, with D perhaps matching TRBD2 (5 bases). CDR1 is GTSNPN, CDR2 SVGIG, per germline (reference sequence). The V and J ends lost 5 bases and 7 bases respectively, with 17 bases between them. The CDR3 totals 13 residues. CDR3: CAWERGSLSTQYF. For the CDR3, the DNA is TGTGCCTGGGAACGAGGGAGTCTCTCGACCCAGTACTTC. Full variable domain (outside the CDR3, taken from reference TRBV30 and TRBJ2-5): SQTIHQWPATLVQPVGSPLSLECTVEGTSNPNLYWYRQAAGRGLQLLFYSVGIGQISSEVPQNLSASRPQDRQFILSSKKLLLSDSGFYLCAWERGSLSTQYFGPGTRLLVL.

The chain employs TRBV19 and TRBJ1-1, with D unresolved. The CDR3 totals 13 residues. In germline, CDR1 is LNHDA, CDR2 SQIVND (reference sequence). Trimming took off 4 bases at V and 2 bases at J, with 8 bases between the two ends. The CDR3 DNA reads TGTGCCAGTAGTACCCCAGGTAACACTGAAGCTTTCTTT. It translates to CASSTPGNTEAFF.

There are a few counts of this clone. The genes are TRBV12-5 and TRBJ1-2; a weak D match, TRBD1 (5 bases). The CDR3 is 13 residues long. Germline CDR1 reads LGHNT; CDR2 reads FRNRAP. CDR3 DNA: TGTGCCAGCACCCCCCGGGGGAGTCGGGGTTACACCTTC. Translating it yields CASTPRGSRGYTF.

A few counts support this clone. This CDR3 reads CASSGRTGNTEAFF. CDR3 nucleotide sequence: TGTGCCAGCAGTGGAAGGACCGGGAACACTGAAGCTTTCTTT. The chain is built from TRBV6-8 and TRBJ1-1; D is undetermined. The CDR3 contains 14 residues. Germline-derived CDR1 and CDR2 are MNHGY and SAAAGT. The V end lost 5 bases, the J end lost 1 base, and 11 bases lay between the germline ends.

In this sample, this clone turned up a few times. CDR3 sequence (DNA): TGTGCCAGCAGTCGGGACAGGAACTATGGCTACACCTTC. This translates into CASSRDRNYGYTF. The chain carries TRBV6-8 and TRBJ1-2; 8 positions agree with TRBD1. The length of the CDR3 is 13 residues. The V and J ends lost 5 bases and 2 bases, in that order; junction bases with no gene match: 1. Germline CDR1 reads MNHGY; CDR2 reads SAAAGT.

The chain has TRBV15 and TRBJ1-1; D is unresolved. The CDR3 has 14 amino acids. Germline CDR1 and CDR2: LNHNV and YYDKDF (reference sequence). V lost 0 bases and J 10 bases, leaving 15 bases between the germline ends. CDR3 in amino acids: CATSRDSDEDVAFF. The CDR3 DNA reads TGTGCCACCAGCAGAGATTCGGACGAAGATGTAGCTTTCTTT.

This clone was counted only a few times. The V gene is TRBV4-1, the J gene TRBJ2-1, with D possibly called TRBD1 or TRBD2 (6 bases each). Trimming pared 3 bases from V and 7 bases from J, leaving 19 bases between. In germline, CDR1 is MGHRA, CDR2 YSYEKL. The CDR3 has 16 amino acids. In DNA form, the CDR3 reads TGCGCCAGCAGCCAGGGATTGGGGGCCGGGGGTAATGAGCAGTTCTTC. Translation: CASSQGLGAGGNEQFF.

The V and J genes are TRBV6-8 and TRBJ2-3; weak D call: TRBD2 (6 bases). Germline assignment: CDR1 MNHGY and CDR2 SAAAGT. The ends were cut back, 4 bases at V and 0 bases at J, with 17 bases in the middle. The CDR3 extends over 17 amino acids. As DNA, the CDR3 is TGTGCCAGCAGTTTCGGGGCTAGCGTACCTAGCACAGATACGCAGTATTTT. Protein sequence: CASSFGASVPSTDTQYF.

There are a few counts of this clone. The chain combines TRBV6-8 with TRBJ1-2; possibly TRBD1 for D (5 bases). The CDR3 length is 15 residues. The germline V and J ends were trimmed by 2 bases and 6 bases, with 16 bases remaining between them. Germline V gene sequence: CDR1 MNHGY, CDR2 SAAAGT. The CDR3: CASSYRQGGVDGYTF. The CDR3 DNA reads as TGTGCCAGCAGTTACAGGCAGGGAGGTGTAGATGGCTACACCTTC.